This T cell receptor (beta chain) derives from a study of STAT5B mutations in CD4+ large granular lymphocyte leukemia. Overall study results and limits: Over 20% of private leukemic clonotypes occurred rarely in other patients' non-leukemic repertoires.

The count of this clone is one. As yet, its antigen is unknown. The CDR3 is made up of 15 amino acids. Germline V CDR1 and CDR2: SNHLY, FYNNEI. V lost 4 bases and J lost 5, with 17 bases in between. The protocol was immunoSEQ multiplex PCR, while the TCRdb copy is restricted to in-frame clones and leaves out a portion. The sample includes 25,000 to 30,000 clones, more than 60% of them seen just once. The genes are TRBV2 and TRBJ2-5; tentative D call: TRBD2 (6 bases). The receptor's source is a human donor in good health. The sample consisted of CD4+ T cells from blood buffy coats. The CDR3 loop reads CASSAGLRAEETQYF. DNA of the CDR3: TGTGCCAGCAGTGCGGGACTGAGGGCGGAGGAGACCCAGTACTTC. Full variable domain (remainder filled in from reference TRBV2 and TRBJ2-5): EPEVTQTPSHQVTQMGQEVILRCVPISNHLYFYWYRQILGQKVEFLVSFYNNEISEKSEIFDDQFSVERPDGSNFTLKIRSTKLEDSAMYFCASSAGLRAEETQYFGPGTRLLVL.